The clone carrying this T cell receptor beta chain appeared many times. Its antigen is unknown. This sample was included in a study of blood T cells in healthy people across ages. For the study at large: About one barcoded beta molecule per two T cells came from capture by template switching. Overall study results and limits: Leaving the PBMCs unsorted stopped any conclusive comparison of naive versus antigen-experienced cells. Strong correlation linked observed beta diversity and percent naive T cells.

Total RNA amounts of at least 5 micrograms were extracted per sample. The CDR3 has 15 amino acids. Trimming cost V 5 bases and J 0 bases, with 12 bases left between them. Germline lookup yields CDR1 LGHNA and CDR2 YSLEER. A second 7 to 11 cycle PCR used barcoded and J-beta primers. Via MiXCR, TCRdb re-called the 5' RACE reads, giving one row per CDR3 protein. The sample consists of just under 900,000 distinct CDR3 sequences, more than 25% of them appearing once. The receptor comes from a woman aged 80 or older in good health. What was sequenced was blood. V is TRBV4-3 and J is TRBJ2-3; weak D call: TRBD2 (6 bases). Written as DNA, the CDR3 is TGCGCCAGCAGCATCGACCGGGGGAGCACAGATACGCAGTATTTT. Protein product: CASSIDRGSTDTQYF.